This T cell receptor beta chain is drawn from a study of response to subunit inactivated influenza vaccine. V was shortened by 3 bases and J by 6 bases, with 14 bases between the two germline ends. The CDR3 length is 13 residues. CDR1 and CDR2 (germline): DFQATT, SNEGSKA (reference sequence). TCRdb called the RT-PCR reads again in MiXCR, with one record for every CDR3 protein. The sample yields some 850,000 distinct CDR3 sequences, 15% to 20% seen once. This TCR derives from a man aged 50-60 years who received an inactivated influenza vaccine. This sample comprised PBMCs from blood, obtained less than 6 days after vaccination. J is TRBJ1-1 and V is TRBV20-1; weak D call: TRBD1 (5 bases). CDR3: CSARIVLGAEAFF. The CDR3 nucleotides read TGCAGTGCTAGGATTGTTCTGGGGGCTGAAGCTTTCTTT.